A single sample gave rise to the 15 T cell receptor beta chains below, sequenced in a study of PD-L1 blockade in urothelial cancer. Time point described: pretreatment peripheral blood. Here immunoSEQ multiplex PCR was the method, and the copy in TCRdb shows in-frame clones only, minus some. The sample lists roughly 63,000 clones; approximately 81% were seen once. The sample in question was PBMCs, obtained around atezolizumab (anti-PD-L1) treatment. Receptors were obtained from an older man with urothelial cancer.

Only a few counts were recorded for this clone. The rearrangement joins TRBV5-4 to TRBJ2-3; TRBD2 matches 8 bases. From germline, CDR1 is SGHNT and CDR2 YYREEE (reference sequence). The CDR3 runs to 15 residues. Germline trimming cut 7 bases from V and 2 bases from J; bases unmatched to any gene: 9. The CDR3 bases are TGTGCCAGCTCCCCGGGGACTAGTTACACAGATACGCAGTATTTT. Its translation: CASSPGTSYTDTQYF.

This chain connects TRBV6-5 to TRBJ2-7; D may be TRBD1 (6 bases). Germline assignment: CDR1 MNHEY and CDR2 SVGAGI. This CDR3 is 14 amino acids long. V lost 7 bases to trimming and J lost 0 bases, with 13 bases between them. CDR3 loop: CASTLRGDSYEQYF. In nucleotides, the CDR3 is TGTGCCAGCACTCTCAGGGGCGACTCCTACGAGCAGTACTTC.

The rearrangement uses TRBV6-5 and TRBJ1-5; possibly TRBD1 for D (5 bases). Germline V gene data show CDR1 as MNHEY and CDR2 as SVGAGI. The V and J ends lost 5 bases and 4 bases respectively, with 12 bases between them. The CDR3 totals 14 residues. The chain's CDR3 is CASSTRGGNQPQHF. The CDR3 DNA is TGTGCCAGCAGTACCCGCGGGGGAAATCAGCCCCAGCATTTT.

The CDR3 DNA reads TGCGCCAGCAGCGCCGGGGGGTCCAATCAGCCCCAGCATTTT. It translates to CASSAGGSNQPQHF. This chain uses TRBV10-1 with TRBJ1-5; tentatively, D is TRBD1 (5 bases). Germline assignment: CDR1 WNHNN and CDR2 SYGVQD (reference sequence). V was pared by 6 bases and J by 3 bases, with 12 bases between. The CDR3 is 14 residues long.

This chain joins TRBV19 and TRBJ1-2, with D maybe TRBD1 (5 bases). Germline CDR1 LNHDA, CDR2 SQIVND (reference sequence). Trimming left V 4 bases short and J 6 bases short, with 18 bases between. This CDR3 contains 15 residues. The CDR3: CASSKYGQGGDGYTF. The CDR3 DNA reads TGTGCCAGTAGTAAATACGGCCAGGGAGGAGATGGCTACACCTTC.

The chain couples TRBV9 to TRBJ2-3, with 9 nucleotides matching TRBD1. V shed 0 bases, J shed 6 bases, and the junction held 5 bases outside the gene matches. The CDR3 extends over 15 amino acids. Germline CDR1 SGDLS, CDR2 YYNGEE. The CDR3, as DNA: TGTGCCAGCAGCGTAGGTGACAGGGGGTTTGATACGCAGTATTTT. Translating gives CASSVGDRGFDTQYF.

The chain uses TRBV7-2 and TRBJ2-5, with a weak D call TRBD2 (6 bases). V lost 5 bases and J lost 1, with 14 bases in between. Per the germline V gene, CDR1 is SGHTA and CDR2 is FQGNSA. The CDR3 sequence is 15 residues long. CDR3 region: CASSHIAAIQETQYF. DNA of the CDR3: TGTGCCAGCAGCCATATAGCGGCCATCCAAGAGACCCAGTACTTC.

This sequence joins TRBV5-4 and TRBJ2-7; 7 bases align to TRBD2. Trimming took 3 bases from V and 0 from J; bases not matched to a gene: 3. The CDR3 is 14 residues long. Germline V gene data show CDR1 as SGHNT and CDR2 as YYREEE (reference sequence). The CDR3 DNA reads TGTGCCAGCAGCTCCCGGGACTACTCCTACGAGCAGTACTTC. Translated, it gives CASSSRDYSYEQYF.

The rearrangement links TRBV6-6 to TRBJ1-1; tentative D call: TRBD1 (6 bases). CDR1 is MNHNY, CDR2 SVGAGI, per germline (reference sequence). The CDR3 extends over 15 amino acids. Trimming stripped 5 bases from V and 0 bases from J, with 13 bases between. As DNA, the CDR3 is TGTGCCAGCAGTCAAACAGGGAGATTGAACACTGAAGCTTTCTTT. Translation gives CASSQTGRLNTEAFF.

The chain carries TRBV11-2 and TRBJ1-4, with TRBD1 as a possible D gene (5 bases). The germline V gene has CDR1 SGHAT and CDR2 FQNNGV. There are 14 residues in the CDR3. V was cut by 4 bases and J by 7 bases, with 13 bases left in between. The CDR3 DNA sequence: TGTGCCAGCAGCTGGACGCAGGGAGGTGAAAAACTGTTTTTT. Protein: CASSWTQGGEKLFF.

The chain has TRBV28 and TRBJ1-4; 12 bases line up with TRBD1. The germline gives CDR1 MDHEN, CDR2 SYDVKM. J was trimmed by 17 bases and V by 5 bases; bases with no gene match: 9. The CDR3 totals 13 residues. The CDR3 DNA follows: TGTGCCAGCAGTCCGGGGACAGGGGGCCTAATTTTTTTT. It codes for CASSPGTGGLIFF.

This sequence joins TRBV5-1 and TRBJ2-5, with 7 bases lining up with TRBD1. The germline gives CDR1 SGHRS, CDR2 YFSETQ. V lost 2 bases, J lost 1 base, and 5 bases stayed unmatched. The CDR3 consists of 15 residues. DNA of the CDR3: TGCGCCAGCAGCTTTCCGGGACAGCTCCAAGAGACCCAGTACTTC. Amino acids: CASSFPGQLQETQYF.

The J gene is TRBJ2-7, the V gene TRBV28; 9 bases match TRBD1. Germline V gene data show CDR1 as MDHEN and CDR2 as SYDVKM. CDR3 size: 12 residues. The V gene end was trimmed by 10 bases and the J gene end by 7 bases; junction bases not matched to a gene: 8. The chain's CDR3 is CAIAGTGREQYF. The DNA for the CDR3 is TGTGCCATCGCCGGGACAGGGAGGGAGCAGTACTTC.

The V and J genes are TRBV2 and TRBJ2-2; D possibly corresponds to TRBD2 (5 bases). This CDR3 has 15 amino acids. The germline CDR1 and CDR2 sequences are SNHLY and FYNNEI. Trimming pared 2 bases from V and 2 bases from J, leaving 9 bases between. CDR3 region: CASSESRVNTGELFF. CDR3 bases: TGTGCCAGCAGTGAATCGCGGGTCAACACCGGGGAGCTGTTTTTT.

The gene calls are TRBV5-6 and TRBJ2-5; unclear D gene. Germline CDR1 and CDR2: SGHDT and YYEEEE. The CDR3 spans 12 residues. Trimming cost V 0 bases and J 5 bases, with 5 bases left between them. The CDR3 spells CASSLASETQYF. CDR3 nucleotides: TGTGCCAGCAGCTTGGCCAGTGAGACCCAGTACTTC.